This T cell receptor beta chain was retrieved from a study of blood T cells in healthy people across ages. On this clonotype: What it recognizes is unknown.

Sample-barcoded 5' priming and a J-beta primer mix drove a second PCR of roughly 7 to 11 cycles. Individual samples furnished no less than 2.5 million CDR3-containing paired-end reads apiece. MiXCR was run by TCRdb on the 5' RACE reads, yielding one entry per CDR3 protein. The sample includes about 970,000 distinct CDR3 sequences, about 51% of them seen just once. This CDR3 has 16 amino acids. The V end was cut by 4 bases, the J end by 11 bases, with 26 bases between. Study-level points and caveats: The study found more naive CD4+ cells and higher diversity in long-lived than aged donors. Age showed a roughly linear inverse relationship with TCR beta diversity per million T cells.

The sequenced material came from blood. The chain carries TRBV12-3 or TRBV12-4 and TRBJ2-5, with a tentative D call TRBD2 (6 bases). This clonotype was obtained from a woman in her sixties or seventies in good health. The CDR3 DNA follows: TGTGCCAGCAGTTCCAGACTAGGTTACGGGTACAATGAGCAGTACTTC. Its protein product is CASSSRLGYGYNEQYF.